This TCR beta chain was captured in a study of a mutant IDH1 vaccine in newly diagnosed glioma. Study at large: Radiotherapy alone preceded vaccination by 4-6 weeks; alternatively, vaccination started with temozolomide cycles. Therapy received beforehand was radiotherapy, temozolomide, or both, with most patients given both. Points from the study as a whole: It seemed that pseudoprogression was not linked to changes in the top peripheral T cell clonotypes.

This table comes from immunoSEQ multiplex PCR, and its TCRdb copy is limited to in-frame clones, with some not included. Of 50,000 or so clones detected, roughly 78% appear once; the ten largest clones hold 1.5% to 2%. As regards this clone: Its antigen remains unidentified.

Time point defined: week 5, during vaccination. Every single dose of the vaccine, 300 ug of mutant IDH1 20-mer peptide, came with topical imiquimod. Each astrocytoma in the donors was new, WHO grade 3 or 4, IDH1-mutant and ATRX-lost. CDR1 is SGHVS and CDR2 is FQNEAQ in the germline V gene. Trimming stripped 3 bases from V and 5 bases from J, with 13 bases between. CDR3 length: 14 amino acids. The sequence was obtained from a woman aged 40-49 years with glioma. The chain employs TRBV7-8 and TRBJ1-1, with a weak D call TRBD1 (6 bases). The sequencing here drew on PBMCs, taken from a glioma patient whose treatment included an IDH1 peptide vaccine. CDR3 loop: CASSFQGTTTEAFF. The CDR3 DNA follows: TGTGCCAGCAGCTTCCAGGGGACGACAACTGAAGCTTTCTTT.